This record looks at one T cell receptor (beta chain) sequence and its context. Antigen: not known. V shed 7 bases and J shed 3 bases, with 24 bases lying between them. CDR1 and CDR2 from the germline V gene are MDHEN and SYDVKM. This CDR3 spans 17 amino acids. Clones were sequenced by immunoSEQ multiplex PCR, and TCRdb holds only the in-frame ones, with some missing. Counted here are roughly 75,000 clones, about 89% occurring once; the ten biggest clones make up around 13%. This record comes from a study of OX40 agonist ivuxolimab in advanced cancers. Notes on the study in general: Low normalized T-cell clonal expansion was additionally recorded for some nonresponders.

The clonotype comes from an adult with an advanced solid tumor such as melanoma, head and neck, liver or kidney cancer. V is TRBV28 and J is TRBJ1-2; perhaps TRBD1 as D (6 bases). The sample in question was CD4+ or CD8+ T cells sorted from blood, obtained in a trial of the OX40 agonist ivuxolimab. The CDR3 DNA is TGTGCCAGCATCCGGCGAGGGACAAAGGGACTTGACTATGGCTACACCTTC. Its translation: CASIRRGTKGLDYGYTF.